Below, one T cell receptor (beta chain) is given with its context. Its specificity is unknown. The data stem from a study of beta chain features in type 1 diabetes. Across the whole study: Sorted cells, some 110,000,000 in number, were examined across all samples.

Overall study results and limits: All four CD4+ subsets of Type 1 diabetes patients contained TCRB CDR3s that were moderately but significantly shorter.

Sequenced material consisted of expressed TCRB transcripts (all of the isolated RNA was reverse transcribed). Assay used: immunoSEQ multiplex PCR; TCRdb lists only in-frame clones, some missing. Of approximately 730,000 clones in the sample, roughly 13% are singletons; the top ten hold approximately 0.022%. The specimen was naive CD4+ T cells from blood. This sequence was found in a man aged 18 to 29 with type 1 diabetes.

CDR3 nucleotides: TGTGCCAGTAGTATAGCCGGGGGCTCGGCCCTTAGCAATCAGCCCCAGCATTTT. It specifies CASSIAGGSALSNQPQHF. The V and J genes are TRBV19 and TRBJ1-5, with a possible D match to TRBD1 (6 bases). From germline, CDR1 is LNHDA and CDR2 SQIVND (reference sequence). The CDR3 is 18 amino acids. V was cut by 1 base and J by 0 bases, with 16 bases left in between.